The rows below give T cell receptor beta chains drawn from one sample of a study of T cell repertoires in cytomegalovirus infection. MiXCR, applied by TCRdb to the reads, yields one record per CDR3 protein. The data hold almost 500,000 distinct CDR3 sequences, with 11% observed a single time. Sequencing used PBMCs. These receptors originate from a human donor in good health (CMV status not recorded). Some clones in this sample may be carry-over from other donors' samples. Both conserved end residues are part of each CDR3. The order of the fields is J gene, V gene, D gene, clone size, CDR3 protein, CDR3 DNA. A D gene is named only where the DNA matches it firmly. Size is omitted from some rows. Given values are once, few, many or a class for expanded clones.

>TRBJ2-7|TRBV7-4|NA|many
CASSPRRYEQYF
TGTGCCAGCAGCCCGAGGCGCTACGAGCAGTACTTC
>TRBJ2-2|TRBV5-1|NA|NA
CASSLGADPNTGELFF
TGCGCCAGCAGCTTGGGGGCAGACCCGAACACCGGGGAGCTGTTTTTT
>TRBJ2-7|TRBV5-1|TRBD1|many
CASSLANIGGSSYEQYF
TGCGCCAGCAGCTTGGCCAATATAGGGGGCTCCTCCTACGAGCAGTACTTC
>TRBJ2-6|TRBV4-2|NA|NA
CASSVTAVGRSGANVLTF
TGTGCCAGCAGCGTGACGGCCGTGGGAAGATCTGGGGCCAACGTCCTGACTTTC
>TRBJ2-2|TRBV20-1|NA|NA
CSASLVYGVGELFF
TGCAGTGCTAGTTTGGTGTACGGTGTAGGGGAGCTGTTTTTT
>TRBJ2-3|TRBV9|TRBD2|few
CASSRSGGETDTQYF
TGTGCCAGCAGCCGAAGCGGGGGGGAGACAGATACGCAGTATTTT
>TRBJ2-4|TRBV14|NA|many
CASSQGQGVPGLAKNIQYF
TGTGCCAGCAGCCAAGGACAAGGCGTACCGGGCCTAGCCAAAAACATTCAGTACTTC
>TRBJ2-7|TRBV20-1|NA|few
CSALRDIYEQYF
TGCAGTGCCCTTAGGGACATCTACGAGCAGTACTTC
>TRBJ1-3|TRBV7-9|NA|many
CASRVDLWDTIYF
TGTGCCAGCCGTGTGGACCTATGGGACACCATATATTTT
>TRBJ2-1|TRBV24-1|TRBD2|many
CATSDPGDSGTNEQFF
TGTGCCACCAGTGACCCTGGGGATAGCGGGACCAATGAGCAGTTCTTC
>TRBJ2-7|TRBV27|TRBD1|many
CASHRGPEQYF
TGTGCCAGTCACAGGGGCCCCGAGCAGTACTTC
>TRBJ1-2|TRBV12-3/TRBV12-4|NA|many
CASSLTDSGYTF
TGTGCCAGCAGTTTAACAGATAGTGGCTACACCTTC
>TRBJ1-6|TRBV6-6|TRBD1|NA
CASSYSQGSIPLHF
TGTGCCAGCAGTTACTCACAGGGGAGTATCCCCCTCCACTTT
>TRBJ2-1|TRBV6-1|NA|NA
CASSEAIADHNRF
TGTGCCAGCAGTGAAGCTATTGCGGACCACAACCGCTTC
>TRBJ2-3|TRBV20-1|TRBD2|NA
CSARGLAGTTDTQYF
TGCAGTGCTAGAGGACTAGCGGGGACCACAGATACGCAGTATTTT
>TRBJ1-3|TRBV7-9|NA|many
CASSPQVGNTIYF
TGTGCCAGCAGCCCCCAGGTTGGAAACACCATATATTTT
>TRBJ2-1|TRBV29-1|TRBD2|NA
CSVRLAGGTEQFF
TGCAGCGTTCGACTAGCGGGAGGAACTGAGCAGTTCTTC
>TRBJ1-6|TRBV7-6|NA|many
CASSLQYNSPLHF
TGTGCCAGCAGCTTACAATATAATTCACCCCTCCACTTT
>TRBJ2-7|TRBV7-6|NA|many
CASSLYQGPYEQYF
TGTGCCAGCAGCTTATATCAGGGCCCTTACGAGCAGTACTTC
>TRBJ2-7|TRBV27|TRBD1|many
CASSLSTGSSYEQYF
TGTGCCAGCAGTTTATCGACAGGGAGCTCCTACGAGCAGTACTTC
>TRBJ1-1|TRBV25-1|NA|many
CASSEGEFEAFF
TGTGCCAGCAGTGAAGGGGAATTTGAAGCTTTCTTT
>TRBJ2-2|TRBV5-6|NA|few
CASSFVGGGRNTGELFF
TGTGCCAGCAGCTTCGTCGGCGGGGGCCGGAACACCGGGGAGCTGTTTTTT
>TRBJ2-2|TRBV19|TRBD1|many
CASSTNRDRGRTGELFF
TGTGCCAGTAGTACCAACCGGGACAGGGGTCGGACCGGGGAGCTGTTTTTT
>TRBJ2-1|TRBV7-9|NA|many
CASSLNSPPFF
TGTGCCAGCAGCTTAAACTCCCCGCCGTTCTTC
>TRBJ1-2|TRBV28|NA|many
CASSSPSPTDLSNYGYTF
TGTGCCAGCAGTTCTCCCTCCCCGACCGACCTTTCTAACTATGGCTACACCTTC
>TRBJ2-7|TRBV19|TRBD1|many
CASSIPLGTGPYEQYF
TGTGCCAGTAGTATCCCCCTCGGGACAGGTCCCTACGAGCAGTACTTC
>TRBJ2-7|TRBV6-6|TRBD2|NA
CASSYATRRTSVYEQYF
TGTGCCAGCAGTTACGCGACGAGGAGGACTAGCGTCTACGAGCAGTACTTC
>TRBJ1-4|TRBV29-1|TRBD1|few
CSVEQGGSNEKLFF
TGCAGCGTTGAACAGGGGGGGTCGAATGAAAAACTGTTTTTT
>TRBJ2-2|TRBV5-4|TRBD1|few
CASRRGQGATGELFF
TGTGCCAGCAGGAGGGGACAGGGGGCCACCGGGGAGCTGTTTTTT
>TRBJ2-2|TRBV7-3|NA|many
CASTPQSMMSGELFF
TGTGCCAGCACCCCCCAGAGTATGATGTCCGGGGAGCTGTTTTTT
>TRBJ2-2|TRBV3-1|NA|many
CASSQSRGAGTGELFF
TGTGCCAGCAGCCAATCCCGGGGGGCCGGCACCGGGGAGCTGTTTTTT
>TRBJ2-1|TRBV30|TRBD2|many
CAWERERGGEQFF
TGTGCCTGGGAGCGGGAGCGGGGCGGTGAGCAGTTCTTC
>TRBJ2-5|TRBV24-1|NA|NA
CATSPVDSQETQYF
TGTGCCACCAGTCCGGTGGACAGCCAAGAGACCCAGTACTTC
>TRBJ2-2|TRBV27|NA|many
CASSPLSKAERRSGELFF
TGTGCCAGCAGTCCCTTAAGTAAGGCGGAACGAAGGTCCGGGGAGCTGTTTTTT
>TRBJ1-1|TRBV7-6|TRBD1|many
CASSSRRAGQGTNTEAFF
TGTGCCAGCAGCTCACGACGGGCGGGACAGGGAACGAACACTGAAGCTTTCTTT
>TRBJ2-2|TRBV2|TRBD1|many
CASSGYGTGSTGELFF
TGTGCCAGCAGCGGATACGGGACAGGGAGCACCGGGGAGCTGTTTTTT
>TRBJ1-4|TRBV29-1|NA|NA
CSGQGEKLFF
TGCAGTGGGCAAGGCGAAAAACTGTTTTTT
>TRBJ1-5|TRBV28|TRBD1|many
CASSLLPGGKVSNQPQHF
TGTGCCAGCAGTTTACTACCAGGGGGCAAAGTAAGCAATCAGCCCCAGCATTTT
>TRBJ1-1|TRBV27|NA|once
CASSLFSPGTEAFF
TGTGCCAGCAGTTTATTTTCGCCCGGCACTGAAGCTTTCTTT
>TRBJ2-7|TRBV2|NA|NA
CASVGTVFSYEQYF
TGTGCCAGCGTTGGGACTGTATTCTCCTACGAGCAGTACTTC
>TRBJ2-1|TRBV30|NA|few
CAWSKGSDYNEQFF
TGTGCCTGGAGTAAAGGGTCGGACTACAATGAGCAGTTCTTC
>TRBJ1-2|TRBV29-1|TRBD1|NA
CSVGGASGGGGGGYTF
TGCAGCGTTGGCGGGGCCTCCGGTGGAGGGGGCGGTGGCTACACCTTC
>TRBJ2-5|TRBV14|NA|many
CASSHFPFSETQYF
TGTGCCAGCAGCCATTTCCCTTTTTCTGAGACCCAGTACTTC
>TRBJ1-2|TRBV9|NA|few
CASSLGGVTNYGYTF
TGTGCCAGCAGCCTCGGAGGAGTGACTAACTATGGCTACACCTTC
>TRBJ2-7|TRBV18|NA|NA
CASSPRMNDYEQYF
TGTGCCAGCTCACCACGTATGAATGACTACGAGCAGTACTTC
>TRBJ2-2|TRBV6-1|NA|many
CASNKIVTGELFF
TGTGCCAGCAATAAGATCGTTACCGGGGAGCTGTTTTTT
>TRBJ2-1|TRBV27|TRBD2|many
CASSTSGRHYNEQFF
TGTGCCAGCAGCACTAGCGGGAGGCATTACAATGAGCAGTTCTTC
>TRBJ2-1|TRBV7-9|TRBD2|many
CASSPRLASINEQFF
TGTGCCAGCAGCCCCAGACTAGCATCAATCAATGAGCAGTTCTTC
>TRBJ2-2|TRBV20-1|TRBD1|few
CSARTGGMSGELFF
TGCAGTGCCAGGACAGGGGGAATGTCCGGGGAGCTGTTTTTT
>TRBJ2-7|TRBV3-1|TRBD2|NA
CASSLHRLAGASEQYF
TGTGCCAGCAGCCTCCACCGGCTAGCGGGAGCATCCGAGCAGTACTTC
>TRBJ1-1|TRBV14|NA|many
CASSQEGLEGADTEAFF
TGTGCCAGCAGCCAAGAAGGGTTGGAGGGAGCGGACACTGAAGCTTTCTTT